What follows are 23 T cell receptor beta chains derived from one specimen sequenced in a study of Ad26.COV2.S vaccination and SARS-CoV-2 variants. Treatment denoted: about 20 received Ad26.COV2.S at low or high dose, single or two shots; 5 received placebo; per-sample allocation not given. Day 63 after the first injection of vaccine or placebo was the sampling time. Method: immunoSEQ multiplex PCR; TCRdb's copy keeps in-frame clones and lacks some. The data contain some 390,000 clones, more than 85% of them singletons. Source: peripheral blood, taken in a trial of Ad26.COV2.S vaccine versus placebo. The receptors derive from a person aged 18-65 years who received the Ad26.COV2.S COVID-19 vaccine or a placebo.

This rearrangement joins TRBV5-1 to TRBJ2-2; D might be TRBD1 or TRBD2, each matching 6 bases. The CDR3 loop spans 15 amino acids. The V gene lost 2 bases and the J gene lost 4 bases, with 12 bases spanning the gap. From germline, CDR1 is SGHRS and CDR2 YFSETQ. The CDR3 bases are TGCGCCAGCAGCTTCCGGGGGCGGTCCACCGGGGAGCTGTTTTTT. Amino acids: CASSFRGRSTGELFF.

The V call is TRBV7-8, the J call TRBJ2-2, with D unclear. The CDR3 spans 14 residues. Germline V gene data show CDR1 as SGHVS and CDR2 as FQNEAQ. V was clipped by 4 bases and J by 5 bases, with 11 bases between them. The CDR3 nucleotides are TGTGCCAGCAGCTCCGTCGGTAAAACCGGGGAGCTGTTTTTT. It codes for CASSSVGKTGELFF.

The CDR3: CASSMGLAGNNEQFF. The CDR3 DNA sequence: TGTGCCAGCAGCATGGGACTAGCGGGGAACAATGAGCAGTTCTTC. The gene calls are TRBV7-2 and TRBJ2-1; 13 nucleotides match TRBD2. The CDR3 consists of 15 residues. After removal of 5 bases from V and 5 bases from J, the junction contained 3 bases not matched to a gene. Germline V CDR1 and CDR2: SGHTA, FQGNSA.

The chain links TRBV3-1 (or the pseudogene TRBV3-2) to TRBJ1-5, with 9 positions matching TRBD1. V lost 2 bases to trimming and J lost 2 bases; unmatched junction nucleotides: 4. This CDR3 is 16 amino acids long. Germline V gives CDR1 LGHDT, CDR2 YNNKEL (reference sequence). The CDR3 DNA is TGTGCCAGCAGCCAACAGGACAGGGGTGGCAATCAGCCCCAGCATTTT. Translated: CASSQQDRGGNQPQHF.

This sequence joins TRBV5-4 and TRBJ1-2; D possibly corresponds to TRBD1 (6 bases). V was pared by 0 bases and J by 7 bases, with 10 bases between. CDR1 is SGHNT, CDR2 YYREEE, per germline (reference sequence). This CDR3 region has 13 residues. The CDR3 sequence: CASSLVPGVGYTF. The CDR3 coding sequence is TGTGCCAGCAGCTTGGTTCCAGGGGTTGGCTACACCTTC.

This clone came up once. The chain links TRBV21-1 to TRBJ2-5; TRBD1, the table's D call, lacks a check against the DNA. TRBV21-1 is marked as a pseudogene. The CDR3 loop spans 15 amino acids. CDR3 residues: CASSERQGTVETQYF. As DNA, the CDR3 is TGTGCCAGCAGCGAACGACAGGGGACAGTGGAGACCCAGTACTTC.

The chain employs TRBV7-9 and TRBJ2-7, with TRBD1 matching 8 bases. The CDR3 is made up of 14 amino acids. V trimming: 4 bases; J trimming: 2 bases; junction bases outside the gene matches: 4. In germline, CDR1 is SEHNR, CDR2 FQNEAQ (reference sequence). The CDR3: CASSSRDRTYEQYF. Written as DNA, the CDR3 is TGTGCCAGCAGCTCCCGGGACAGGACCTACGAGCAGTACTTC.

J is TRBJ1-1 and V is TRBV5-5; TRBD1 matches 9 bases. Germline CDR1 and CDR2: SGHKS and YYEKEE (reference sequence). The junction had 10 bases not matched to a gene; V was cut back by 0 bases and J by 4 bases. The CDR3 extends over 17 amino acids. The CDR3 is CASSLAGQGFGSTEAFF. CDR3 nucleotides: TGTGCCAGCAGCTTGGCGGGACAGGGTTTCGGCAGCACTGAAGCTTTCTTT.

CDR3 sequence: CASSQEGPGAGGLDEQFF. The CDR3 region has the DNA TGTGCCAGCAGCCAAGAAGGGCCCGGGGCGGGGGGCCTCGATGAGCAGTTCTTC. V gene TRBV4-2 combines with J gene TRBJ2-1; TRBD2 matches at 8 bases. The CDR3 consists of 18 residues. Losses at the gene ends were 0 bases for V and 8 bases for J; bases not matched to a gene: 15. Germline-derived CDR1 and CDR2 are LGHNA and YNFKEQ.

The rearrangement links TRBV2 to TRBJ1-6; no firm D call. The CDR3 spans 14 residues. The germline V gene has CDR1 SNHLY and CDR2 FYNNEI. Trimming removed 5 bases from V and 9 bases from J, with 14 bases in between. This CDR3 is CASSTDDLSSPLHF. The CDR3 DNA is TGTGCCAGCAGTACGGACGACCTGAGTTCACCCCTCCACTTT.

The rearrangement joins TRBV20-1 to TRBJ2-1; weak D call: TRBD2 (6 bases). Between the trimmed V and J ends, which lost 3 bases and 0 bases, there was a span of 12 bases. This CDR3 has 15 residues. Looked up from germline, CDR1 is DFQATT and CDR2 is SNEGSKA (reference sequence). This CDR3 reads CSASGSGRSYNEQFF. The CDR3 DNA sequence: TGCAGTGCTAGTGGTAGCGGACGCTCCTACAATGAGCAGTTCTTC.

The rearrangement uses TRBV19 and TRBJ2-7; D remains unclear. The CDR3 extends over 13 amino acids. Trimming removed 5 bases from V and 3 bases from J, with 11 bases in between. CDR1 LNHDA and CDR2 SQIVND come from the germline V gene (reference sequence). The CDR3 sequence: CASSSRPNYEQYF. CDR3 DNA sequence: TGTGCCAGTAGTTCCCGGCCTAACTACGAGCAGTACTTC.

The genes are TRBV7-2 and TRBJ2-3, with 9 positions matching TRBD2. Trimming took 4 bases from V and 4 from J; bases not matched to a gene: 18. Germline V gene lookup returns CDR1 SGHTA and CDR2 FQGNSA. CDR3 length: 19 amino acids. The CDR3 DNA follows: TGTGCCAGCAGCTCCCCTCTCGGCGGGGGGGCAAACGACGCAGATACGCAGTATTTT. This encodes CASSSPLGGGANDADTQYF.

This clone was detected only a few times. The CDR3 DNA reads TGTGCCAGCAGTAAAACAGGGACCCGGTGGGATCAGCCCCAGCATTTT. Translated, it gives CASSKTGTRWDQPQHF. The rearrangement links TRBV7-2 to TRBJ1-5, with D possibly matching TRBD1 (6 bases). The CDR3 has 16 residues. The germline V and J ends were trimmed by 6 bases and 5 bases, with 20 bases remaining between them. The germline V gene has CDR1 SGHTA and CDR2 FQGNSA. Using reference TRBV7-2 and TRBJ1-5 for the parts outside the CDR3, the full variable domain is GAGVSQSPSNKVTEKGKDVELRCDPISGHTALYWYRQSLGQGLEFLIYFQGNSAPDKSGLPSDRFSAERTGGSVSTLTIQRTQQEDSAVYLCASSKTGTRWDQPQHFGDGTRLSIL.

The genes are TRBV5-1 and TRBJ2-5; perhaps TRBD1 as D (5 bases). The V gene's germline CDR1 is SGHRS and CDR2 YFSETQ. V lost 2 bases and J 5 bases, leaving 16 bases between the germline ends. The CDR3 length is 15 residues. In DNA, the CDR3 is TGCGCCAGCAGCTTAAACCTCCAGGGTAGCGAGACCCAGTACTTC. This translates into CASSLNLQGSETQYF.

V and J are TRBV12-2 and TRBJ1-5; the D call in the table, TRBD1, was not verified against the DNA. TRBV12-2 is an annotated pseudogene. This CDR3 is built from 19 residues. CDR3 sequence: CASRSRDRAFSFTNQPQHF. CDR3 coding DNA: TGTGCAAGTCGCTCCCGGGACAGGGCTTTTTCATTCACCAATCAGCCCCAGCATTTT.

This clone was picked up one time. V usage is TRBV6-2 or TRBV6-3 and J usage is TRBJ2-3, with 9 bases matching TRBD1. The germline V gene encodes CDR1 MNHEY and CDR2 SVGEGT. V shed 4 bases, J shed 6 bases, and the junction held 17 bases outside the gene matches. This CDR3 spans 18 amino acids. The CDR3 DNA reads TGTGCCAGCAGTTGGAACCCCGGACAGGGGACGCCGGAGGATACGCAGTATTTT. Translating gives CASSWNPGQGTPEDTQYF.

V and J are TRBV4-1 and TRBJ1-1; 10 nucleotides agree with TRBD1. V was clipped by 2 bases and J by 6 bases; unmatched bases: 6. CDR1 is MGHRA, CDR2 YSYEKL, per germline. The length of the CDR3 is 15 residues. CDR3 sequence: CASSQTGTGVPEAFF. The CDR3 nucleotides read TGCGCCAGCAGCCAAACCGGGACAGGGGTCCCTGAAGCTTTCTTT.

The chain combines TRBV9 with TRBJ2-2; 7 bases line up with TRBD2. This CDR3 is built from 14 residues. Germline CDR1 reads SGDLS; CDR2 reads YYNGEE. Trimming at V came to 2 bases and at J to 6 bases, leaving 4 bases not matched to a gene. The CDR3 region has the DNA TGTGCCAGCAGCGTGGGGACTATAGCCGGGGAGCTGTTTTTT. As protein: CASSVGTIAGELFF.

The genes are TRBV15 and TRBJ2-7, with a weak D call TRBD2 (5 bases). From germline, CDR1 is LNHNV and CDR2 YYDKDF (reference sequence). The CDR3 consists of 15 residues. V was cut by 3 bases and J by 3 bases, with 15 bases left in between. CDR3 sequence: CATSSRKTGNYEQYF. In nucleotides, the CDR3 is TGTGCCACCAGCAGTCGTAAAACGGGAAACTACGAGCAGTACTTC.

This rearrangement joins TRBV18 to TRBJ1-2; D is possibly TRBD1 (5 bases). V gave up 3 bases and J gave up 3 bases, with 8 bases separating them. Germline lookup yields CDR1 KGHSH and CDR2 LQKENI. The CDR3 runs to 13 residues. The CDR3 coding sequence is TGTGCCAGCTCACCTATGGGGGACTATGGCTACACCTTC. The encoded protein is CASSPMGDYGYTF.

V is TRBV2 and J is TRBJ1-1; 7 bases agree with TRBD1. Trimming took 7 bases from V and 0 from J; bases not matched to a gene: 2. The CDR3 totals 13 residues. Germline lookup yields CDR1 SNHLY and CDR2 FYNNEI. The CDR3 DNA is TGTGCCAGCAAGGGACAGATGAACACTGAAGCTTTCTTT. Translating it yields CASKGQMNTEAFF.

Remarks on this clone: The sample contains more than one DNA sequence encoding this CDR3. The chain couples TRBV6-5 to TRBJ1-2; tentative D call: TRBD1 (6 bases). CDR1 and CDR2 (germline): MNHEY, SVGAGI. The CDR3 is made up of 12 amino acids. V lost 4 bases to trimming and J lost 5 bases, with 8 bases between them. This CDR3 is CASSSQGYGYTF. CDR3 sequence (DNA): TGTGCCAGCAGTTCCCAGGGGTATGGCTACACCTTC.